The clone carrying this T cell receptor beta chain was seen at least ten times. Time point given: blood at routine non-recurrence follow-up after resection. Sequencing covered unsorted whole RNA taken from tumor, nontumor lung or frozen PBMC. The data were obtained in a study of spatial heterogeneity in lung cancer. Across the study: Those follow-up PBMC samples that were available underwent sequencing, at a median interval of approximately two years following resection. Fewer alpha-chain than beta-chain sequences were consistently detected.

A unique molecular identifier was attached to every TCR cDNA molecule. MiXCR was run by TCRdb on the 5' RACE reads, yielding one entry per CDR3 protein. The sample has approximately 41,000 distinct CDR3 sequences, roughly 10% seen once. CDR3 size: 13 residues. The V and J ends lost 8 bases and 7 bases respectively, with 16 bases between them. CDR1 is SNHLY and CDR2 is FYNNEI in the germline V gene. The origin of this receptor is a female donor with early-stage non-small cell lung cancer. The sample in question was PBMCs, obtained at follow-up. The gene calls are TRBV2 and TRBJ2-3; D is uncertain. Written as DNA, the CDR3 is TGTGCCAGCGGGAACCCATTCAGCTATACGCAGTATTTT. Encoded protein: CASGNPFSYTQYF.